This entry features one T cell receptor (beta chain) sequence. This sample was included in a study of regulatory T cells in long-lasting Graves disease. This CDR3 spans 19 amino acids. Germline V gene lookup returns CDR1 LGHDT and CDR2 YNNKEL (reference sequence). The V segment lost 4 bases and the J segment 0 bases; nucleotides outside the gene matches: 13. Time point defined: newly diagnosed GD, antithyroid drugs for less than 3 months. PBMC-derived RNA was used for the TCR library. Sequencing libraries for TCR beta were prepared with iRepertoire HTBI primers and Arm-PCR of CDR3 regions. TCRdb recomputed calls from the multiplex PCR reads with MiXCR, one row per CDR3 protein. The sample lists hundreds of thousands of distinct CDR3 sequences; approximately 12% were seen once. This sample also belongs to another study, concerning T cells in Graves' hyperthyroidism and ophthalmopathy.

The sample here was peripheral blood mononuclear cells (PBMCs), taken at new diagnosis, from a patient treated with antithyroid drugs. This sequence joins TRBV3-1 and TRBJ1-1; 11 bases align to TRBD1. This clonotype originated in a man aged 25 to 40 with Graves disease. CDR3 nucleotides: TGTGCCAGCAGCCCCCACCTGCCGGACAGGGGGCGACTGAACACTGAAGCTTTCTTT. Translation: CASSPHLPDRGRLNTEAFF.